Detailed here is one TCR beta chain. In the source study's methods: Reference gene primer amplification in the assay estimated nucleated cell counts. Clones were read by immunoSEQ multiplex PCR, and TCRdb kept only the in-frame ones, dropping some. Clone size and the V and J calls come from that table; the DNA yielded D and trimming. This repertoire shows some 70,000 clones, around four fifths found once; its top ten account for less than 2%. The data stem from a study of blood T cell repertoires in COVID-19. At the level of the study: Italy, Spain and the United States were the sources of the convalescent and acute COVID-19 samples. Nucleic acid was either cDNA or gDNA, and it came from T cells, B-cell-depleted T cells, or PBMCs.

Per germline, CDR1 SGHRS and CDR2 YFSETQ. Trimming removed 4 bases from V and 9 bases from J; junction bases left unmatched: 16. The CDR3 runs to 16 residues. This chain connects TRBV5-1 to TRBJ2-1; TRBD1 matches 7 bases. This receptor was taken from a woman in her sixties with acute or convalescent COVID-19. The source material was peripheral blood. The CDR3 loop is CASSQLPGQLMGEQFF. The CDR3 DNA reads TGCGCCAGCAGCCAACTACCGGGACAGCTTATGGGTGAGCAGTTCTTC. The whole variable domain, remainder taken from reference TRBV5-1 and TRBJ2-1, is KAGVTQTPRYLIKTRGQQVTLSCSPISGHRSVSWYQQTPGQGLQFLFEYFSETQRNKGNFPGRFSGRQFSNSRSEMNVSTLELGDSALYLCASSQLPGQLMGEQFFGPGTRLTVL.